One and the same sample provided the 31 T cell receptor beta chains below, sequenced in a study of cytomegalovirus exposure and HLA in healthy donors. Primers: 60 Vbeta forward and 13 Jbeta reverse. This table comes from immunoSEQ multiplex PCR, and its TCRdb copy is limited to in-frame clones, with some not included. The data show around 130,000 clones, 88% seen once. Specimen: PBMCs. Source of these receptors: a woman in her 40s in good health and CMV-seronegative.

The rearrangement joins TRBV30 to TRBJ2-5, with a possible D match to TRBD1 (6 bases). Germline V gene lookup returns CDR1 GTSNPN and CDR2 SVGIG (reference sequence). The V and J ends lost 2 bases and 5 bases respectively, with 12 bases between them. There are 13 residues in the CDR3. CDR3 nucleotides: TGTGCCTGGAGTACGTGGGGGCGGGAGACCCAGTACTTC. Amino acids: CAWSTWGRETQYF.

The V and J genes are TRBV28 and TRBJ2-1, with 10 bases identical to TRBD2. Trimming at V came to 5 bases and at J to 6 bases, leaving 7 bases not matched to a gene. Germline V gene lookup returns CDR1 MDHEN and CDR2 SYDVKM. This CDR3 spans 15 amino acids. The CDR3 nucleotides are TGTGCCAGCAGTACCACGACTAGCGGGCTCAATGAGCAGTTCTTC. This gives the protein CASSTTTSGLNEQFF.

This clone was seen only once. The chain uses TRBV9 and TRBJ1-3, with D maybe TRBD1 (5 bases). The V end was cut by 2 bases, the J end by 3 bases, with 12 bases between. Germline values: CDR1 SGDLS, CDR2 YYNGEE. This CDR3 is built from 15 residues. The CDR3 coding sequence is TGTGCCAGCAGCGTGGGGGGAGGGGTTGGAAACACCATATATTTT. Translating it yields CASSVGGGVGNTIYF.

The gene calls are TRBV6-6 and TRBJ2-1, with D maybe TRBD1 (5 bases). Between the trimmed V and J ends, which lost 6 bases and 9 bases, there was a span of 18 bases. This CDR3 region has 14 residues. Germline CDR1 MNHNY, CDR2 SVGAGI (reference sequence). The CDR3, as DNA: TGTGCCAGCAGCCAGGGTCCCGGGCAGGGTGAGCAGTTCTTC. Amino acids: CASSQGPGQGEQFF.

The rearrangement uses TRBV27 and TRBJ1-5; 7 positions agree with TRBD1. V gave up 6 bases and J gave up 7 bases; unmatched junction bases: 9. This CDR3 region has 14 residues. Germline assignment: CDR1 MNHEY and CDR2 SMNVEV (reference sequence). In nucleotides, the CDR3 is TGTGCCAGCAGCCTCAGGGGGATAGGACAGCCCCAGCATTTT. Its protein is CASSLRGIGQPQHF.

A single count supports this clone. V and J are TRBV9 and TRBJ2-7; D uncertain. With 6 bases removed from V and 0 bases from J, the gap between germline ends came to 19 bases. The CDR3 is made up of 16 amino acids. CDR1 SGDLS and CDR2 YYNGEE come from the germline V gene. The CDR3 loop is CASTLSEVPVSYEQYF. The CDR3 DNA follows: TGTGCCAGCACCCTTTCCGAGGTCCCCGTCTCCTACGAGCAGTACTTC. Full variable domain (missing parts from reference TRBV9 and TRBJ2-7): DSGVTQTPKHLITATGQRVTLRCSPRSGDLSVYWYQQSLDQGLQFLIQYYNGEERAKGNILERFSAQQFPDLHSELNLSSLELGDSALYFCASTLSEVPVSYEQYFGPGTRLTVT.

The gene calls are TRBV10-2 and TRBJ2-1; TRBD1 is a possible D gene (5 bases). This CDR3 is built from 18 residues. Trimming took off 4 bases at V and 6 bases at J, with 25 bases between the two ends. The germline CDR1 and CDR2 sequences are WSHSY and SAAADI. CDR3 residues: CASSVTHGAGLAANEQFF. The CDR3 DNA reads TGCGCCAGCAGTGTTACGCATGGGGCCGGTCTCGCCGCCAATGAGCAGTTCTTC.

This clone was found once. Other DNA sequences in this sample translate to the same CDR3. CDR3 DNA sequence: TGTGCCAGCAGACTAGCGGGGCAAGAGACCCAGTACTTC. This codes for CASRLAGQETQYF. The chain employs TRBV2 and TRBJ2-5, with 10 bases lining up with TRBD2. Per germline, CDR1 SNHLY and CDR2 FYNNEI. This CDR3 region has 13 residues. J lost 2 bases, V lost 6 bases, and 0 bases had no gene match.

The chain links TRBV4-1 to TRBJ2-3; tentatively, D is TRBD2 (6 bases). Trimming removed 1 base at V and 5 bases at J, with 16 bases between. Germline-derived CDR1 and CDR2 are MGHRA and YSYEKL. The CDR3 runs to 16 residues. The CDR3 DNA reads TGCGCCAGCAGCCAAGGGGGAGGACTGCCAAAAGATACGCAGTATTTT. This sequence encodes CASSQGGGLPKDTQYF.

V gene TRBV7-9 combines with J gene TRBJ2-7, with D unclear. V was clipped by 5 bases and J by 3 bases, with 5 bases between them. CDR1 is SEHNR and CDR2 is FQNEAQ in the germline V gene (reference sequence). The CDR3 consists of 11 residues. Written as DNA, the CDR3 is TGTGCCAGCAGCCTCCTCTACGAGCAGTACTTC. Translated: CASSLLYEQYF.

This sequence joins TRBV7-2 and TRBJ2-1; TRBD2 is a possible D gene (7 bases). Trimming removed 5 bases from V and 8 bases from J, with 16 bases in between. The germline V gene has CDR1 SGHTA and CDR2 FQGNSA. The CDR3 extends over 14 amino acids. CDR3 amino acids: CASSRGAQIYEQFF. For the CDR3, the DNA is TGTGCCAGCAGCCGGGGGGCGCAAATATATGAGCAGTTCTTC.

The J gene is TRBJ2-7, the V gene TRBV5-1; D is possibly TRBD1 (5 bases). Trimming took off 0 bases at V and 5 bases at J, with 12 bases between the two ends. The CDR3 has 14 residues. CDR1 SGHRS and CDR2 YFSETQ come from the germline V gene. The CDR3 sequence is CASSLDRPLDEQYF. DNA for the CDR3: TGCGCCAGCAGCTTGGACAGGCCCCTGGACGAGCAGTACTTC.

The V gene is TRBV19, the J gene TRBJ2-1; 11 bases map to TRBD1. Germline lookup yields CDR1 LNHDA and CDR2 SQIVND (reference sequence). J gave up 6 bases and V 4 bases, and 5 bases lay outside the gene matches. The CDR3 contains 15 residues. The CDR3 coding sequence is TGTGCCAGTAGTAGGTCCGGGACAGGGGGCAATGAGCAGTTCTTC. Encoded protein: CASSRSGTGGNEQFF.

This clone appeared a few times. For the CDR3, the DNA is TGTGCCAGCAGCCGACAGGCTGAAGCTTTCTTT. Translating it yields CASSRQAEAFF. V gene TRBV5-6 combines with J gene TRBJ1-1, with D perhaps TRBD1 (6 bases). The CDR3 has 11 amino acids. The germline CDR1 and CDR2 sequences are SGHDT and YYEEEE. V lost 4 bases and J lost 6, with 7 bases in between.

V gene TRBV19 combines with J gene TRBJ2-3; TRBD2 is a possible D gene (6 bases). The germline gives CDR1 LNHDA, CDR2 SQIVND (reference sequence). V lost 7 bases and J lost 0, with 14 bases in between. The CDR3 has 15 residues. CDR3 bases: TGTGCCAGTAACGGAGGGACCCAAAGCACAGATACGCAGTATTTT. As protein: CASNGGTQSTDTQYF.

The V call is TRBV28, the J call TRBJ1-5; 7 positions agree with TRBD1. The CDR3 covers 16 residues. Germline V gene sequence: CDR1 MDHEN, CDR2 SYDVKM. The junction had 5 bases not matched to a gene; V was cut back by 2 bases and J by 1 base. The CDR3 nucleotides read TGTGCCAGCAGTTTACGACAGGGAACGAGCAATCAGCCCCAGCATTTT. Residues: CASSLRQGTSNQPQHF.

The CDR3 spells CASSRQEQETQYF. CDR3 bases: TGTGCCAGCAGTCGACAAGAACAAGAGACCCAGTACTTC. The chain combines TRBV6-4 with TRBJ2-5, with unresolved D. The CDR3 covers 13 residues. Germline CDR1 and CDR2: MRHNA and SNTAGT. V lost 5 bases and J lost 2, with 9 bases in between.

The CDR3 protein is CASRGQATYEQYF. The CDR3 DNA is TGTGCCAGCAGGGGACAGGCTACCTACGAGCAGTACTTC. The V and J genes are TRBV28 and TRBJ2-7, with TRBD1 matching 8 bases. The germline gives CDR1 MDHEN, CDR2 SYDVKM. The CDR3 sequence is 13 residues long. With 6 bases clipped from V and 2 bases from J, the junction kept 3 bases outside the gene matches. The entire variable domain, with the rest obtained from reference TRBV28 and TRBJ2-7, is as follows: DVKVTQSSRYLVKRTGEKVFLECVQDMDHENMFWYRQDPGLGLRLIYFSYDVKMKEKGDIPEGYSVSREKKERFSLILESASTNQTSMYLCASRGQATYEQYFGPGTRLTVT.

This rearrangement joins TRBV5-1 to TRBJ2-5; D is unclear. This CDR3 spans 14 amino acids. The V gene's germline CDR1 is SGHRS and CDR2 YFSETQ. The V gene lost 2 bases and the J gene lost 1 base, with 9 bases spanning the gap. Written as DNA, the CDR3 is TGCGCCAGCAGCTTTCAAGCGTCCCAAGAGACCCAGTACTTC. This sequence encodes CASSFQASQETQYF.

The V call is TRBV19, the J call TRBJ2-1; TRBD2 matches 7 bases. There are 15 residues in the CDR3. Germline loops: CDR1 LNHDA, CDR2 SQIVND (reference sequence). Germline trimming cut 6 bases from V and 2 bases from J; bases unmatched to any gene: 7. This chain's CDR3 is CASSSSGYTYNEQFF. For the CDR3, the DNA is TGTGCCAGTAGCAGTAGCGGGTATACCTACAATGAGCAGTTCTTC. Drawing the rest from reference TRBV19 and TRBJ2-1, the complete variable domain is DGGITQSPKYLFRKEGQNVTLSCEQNLNHDAMYWYRQDPGQGLRLIYYSQIVNDFQKGDIAEGYSVSREKKESFPLTVTSAQKNPTAFYLCASSSSGYTYNEQFFGPGTRLTVL.

With regard to this clone: A read error may account for a junction end that differs from germline. The CDR3 protein is CASGLGISPGETQYF. CDR3 nucleotide sequence: TGTGCCAGCGGCTTGGGTATTTCTCCGGGGGAGACCCAGTACTTC. The rearrangement uses TRBV5-5 and TRBJ2-5, with D perhaps TRBD2 (5 bases). Germline V CDR1 and CDR2: SGHKS, YYEKEE (reference sequence). This CDR3 has 15 residues.

The V call is TRBV7-6, the J call TRBJ2-5, with D tentatively TRBD2 (6 bases). The V end lost 5 bases, the J end lost 11 bases, and 21 bases lay between the germline ends. Germline CDR1 reads SGHVS; CDR2 reads FNYEAQ. CDR3 length: 14 residues. The CDR3 nucleotides are TGTGCCAGCAGCGGAGGTCCGGGAGAGTGGGAGCAGTACTTC. The encoded protein is CASSGGPGEWEQYF. Using reference TRBV7-6 and TRBJ2-5 for the parts outside the CDR3, the full variable domain is GAGVSQSPRYKVTKRGQDVALRCDPISGHVSLYWYRQALGQGPEFLTYFNYEAQQDKSGLPNDRFSAERPEGSISTLTIQRTEQRDSAMYRCASSGGPGEWEQYFGPGTRLLVL.

The V gene is TRBV5-4, the J gene TRBJ2-5, with 7 positions matching TRBD1. V dropped 0 bases and J dropped 6; count of bases not matched to a gene: 5. Germline-derived CDR1 and CDR2 are SGHNT and YYREEE (reference sequence). The CDR3 runs 14 residues. Written as DNA, the CDR3 is TGTGCCAGCAGCTTGGCAGGGGGTGCAAAGACCCAGTACTTC. It specifies CASSLAGGAKTQYF.

The chain recombines TRBV28 with TRBJ2-5; D is possibly TRBD1 (5 bases). Germline CDR1 and CDR2: MDHEN and SYDVKM. The CDR3 extends over 11 amino acids. V lost 3 bases, J lost 10 bases, and 9 bases lay in between. The CDR3 loop is CASSLGLGQYF. In DNA form, the CDR3 reads TGTGCCAGCAGTTTGGGGCTGGGCCAGTACTTC.

This clone was recorded only once. One junction end disagrees with the germline gene, perhaps due to a read error. This chain joins TRBV7-9 and TRBJ2-7; no definite D call. This CDR3 comprises 16 residues. Germline V gene data show CDR1 as SEHNR and CDR2 as FQNEAQ (reference sequence). The CDR3 nucleotides read TGTTCCAGCAGCTTAGACGCCAGTGGAGAGGCGTATGAGCAGTACTTC. It is translated as CSSSLDASGEAYEQYF.

The chain is built from TRBV5-1 and TRBJ2-7, with 11 bases identical to TRBD1. The germline V gene encodes CDR1 SGHRS and CDR2 YFSETQ. The CDR3 runs to 15 residues. V lost 0 bases to trimming and J lost 3 bases; unmatched junction nucleotides: 2. The CDR3 is CASSLVGTGGYEQYF. For the CDR3, the DNA is TGCGCCAGCAGCTTGGTCGGGACAGGGGGCTACGAGCAGTACTTC.

The chain links TRBV7-8 to TRBJ1-2, with D perhaps matching TRBD1 (6 bases). V shed 8 bases and J shed 2 bases, with 12 bases lying between them. The germline CDR1 and CDR2 sequences are SGHVS and FQNEAQ. CDR3 length: 13 amino acids. The CDR3 sequence is CASRQGPNYGYTF. The CDR3 bases are TGTGCCAGCCGGCAGGGGCCGAACTATGGCTACACCTTC.

V usage is TRBV15 and J usage is TRBJ2-1; the match to TRBD2 covers 8 bases. V lost 0 bases to trimming and J lost 14 bases; unmatched junction nucleotides: 6. Germline V gives CDR1 LNHNV, CDR2 YYDKDF (reference sequence). The CDR3 extends over 13 amino acids. Here the CDR3 DNA reads TGTGCCACCAGCAGAGATCGGGAGGGGCTTAAGTTCTTC. Protein sequence: CATSRDREGLKFF.

The CDR3 region is CASSYRESLYGYTF. CDR3 in DNA: TGTGCCAGCAGTTACAGGGAGTCCCTTTATGGCTACACCTTC. This chain joins TRBV6-5 and TRBJ1-2; D unclear. Trimming pared 2 bases from V and 5 bases from J, leaving 12 bases between. The CDR3 length is 14 residues. Germline V gene lookup returns CDR1 MNHEY and CDR2 SVGAGI.

The CDR3 DNA sequence: TGTGCCAGCAGCTTAGGAACAGGGGAAGAGACCCAGTACTTC. Translated: CASSLGTGEETQYF. The V call is TRBV11-3, the J call TRBJ2-5; 7 bases agree with TRBD1. The CDR3 extends over 14 amino acids. Trimming cost V 1 base and J 3 bases; bases outside gene matches: 2. The germline V gene encodes CDR1 SGHNT and CDR2 YENEEA. Variable domain in full (rest from reference TRBV11-3 and TRBJ2-5): EAGVVQSPRYKIIEKKQPVAFWCNPISGHNTLYWYLQNLGQGPELLIRYENEEAVDDSQLPKDRFSAERLKGVDSTLKIQPAELGDSAVYLCASSLGTGEETQYFGPGTRLLVL.

The rearrangement links TRBV6-5 to TRBJ1-6; TRBD1 is a possible D gene (5 bases). The V end lost 6 bases, the J end lost 7 bases, and 13 bases lay between the germline ends. Germline loops: CDR1 MNHEY, CDR2 SVGAGI. The CDR3 consists of 14 residues. CDR3 sequence (DNA): TGTGCCAGCAGCCGCCTGAGACAGAATTCACCCCTCCACTTT. This encodes CASSRLRQNSPLHF.